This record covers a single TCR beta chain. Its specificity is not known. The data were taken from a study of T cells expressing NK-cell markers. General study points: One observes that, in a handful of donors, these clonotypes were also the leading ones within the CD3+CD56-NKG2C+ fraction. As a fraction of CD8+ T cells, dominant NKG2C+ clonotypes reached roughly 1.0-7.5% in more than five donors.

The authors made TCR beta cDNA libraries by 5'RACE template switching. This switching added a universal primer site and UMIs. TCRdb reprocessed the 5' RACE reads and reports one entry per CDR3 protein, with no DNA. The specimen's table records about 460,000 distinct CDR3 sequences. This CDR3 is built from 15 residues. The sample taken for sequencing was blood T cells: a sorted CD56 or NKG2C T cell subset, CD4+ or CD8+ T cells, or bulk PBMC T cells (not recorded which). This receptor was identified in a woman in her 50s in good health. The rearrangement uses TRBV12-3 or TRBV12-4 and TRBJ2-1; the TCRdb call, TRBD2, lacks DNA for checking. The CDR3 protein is CASSFGTSGSLEQFF.